This T cell receptor (beta chain) was retrieved from a study of early T cells in non-severe SARS-CoV-2 infection. Study-wide background: The chains were unpaired, and the sequenced material was bulk RNA from unsorted whole blood.

General study results and limits: Anti-spike CD8 responses were favored in VDJdb matching, and private and CD4 specificities were missed.

TCRdb redid the calling of the 5' RACE reads with MiXCR, one entry per CDR3 protein. The sample yields roughly 25,000 distinct CDR3 sequences, about 4.5% seen once. This clonotype was counted ten times or more. The antigen is unknown. The TCR comes from an adult who was a healthcare worker with PCR-confirmed SARS-CoV-2 infection or an uninfected control (not recorded which). The specimen was whole blood.

CDR3 residues: CASSMVEGTEAFF. The CDR3 DNA is TGTGCCAGCAGTATGGTCGAAGGCACTGAAGCTTTCTTT. The chain uses TRBV27 and TRBJ1-1, with D hard to call. From germline, CDR1 is MNHEY and CDR2 SMNVEV (reference sequence). V lost 5 bases, J lost 4 bases, and 11 bases lay in between. CDR3 size: 13 residues.